These 32 T cell receptor beta chains were all obtained from the same sample, sequenced in a study of post-analysis software for immune sequencing data. General study points: About five TRBV segments were more frequent in patients than controls; TRBV5-6, TRBV5-1 and TRBV20-1 belonged to this group.

These TCRs are of unknown antigen specificity. Included in the TCR beta cDNA libraries were unique molecular identifiers. One entry per CDR3 protein, called by TCRdb with MiXCR from the PCR reads. The sample has fewer than 700,000 distinct CDR3 sequences; about 40% are singletons. Input material: blood. These receptors all come from a girl aged 5 to 17 with multiple sclerosis.

There are a few counts of this clonotype. The chain couples TRBV4-2 to TRBJ2-7; 10 positions match TRBD2. This CDR3 has 16 amino acids. Trimming removed 0 bases from V and 6 bases from J; junction bases left unmatched: 8. CDR1 LGHNA and CDR2 YNFKEQ come from the germline V gene. The CDR3 nucleotides are TGTGCCAGCAGCCAAGATAGGAGCGGGAGGGTTAGCGAGCAGTACTTC. It encodes CASSQDRSGRVSEQYF.

This clonotype has only a few counts. V is TRBV12-3 or TRBV12-4 and J is TRBJ1-2, with D perhaps TRBD1 (5 bases). The V end was cut by 6 bases, the J end by 3 bases, with 8 bases between. The CDR3 sequence is 12 residues long. CDR3 in DNA: TGTGCCAGCAGACAGGAAGACTATGGCTACACCTTC. This encodes CASRQEDYGYTF.

The V gene is TRBV7-7, the J gene TRBJ2-5; D might be TRBD1 or TRBD2, each matching 5 bases. Trimming shortened V by 1 base and J by 4 bases, and 16 bases separated the two germline ends. Germline CDR1 is SSHAT and CDR2 is FNYEAQ (reference sequence). The CDR3 contains 16 residues. The CDR3: CASSLGRTVRGETQYF. For the CDR3, the DNA is TGTGCCAGCAGCTTAGGACGGACGGTGAGGGGAGAGACCCAGTACTTC.

The chain combines TRBV6-1 with TRBJ2-4; 8 nucleotides agree with TRBD2. The J call may be incorrect, as the DNA end agrees better with TRBJ2-7. This CDR3 region has 21 residues. The germline CDR1 and CDR2 sequences are MNHNS and SASEGT. CDR3 residues: CASSEALHLLAGGRVSNEQYF. Here the CDR3 DNA reads TGTGCCAGCAGTGAAGCGCTTCATTTGTTGGCGGGGGGCCGGGTTTCCAACGAGCAGTACTTC.

This rearrangement joins TRBV5-5 to TRBJ1-2, with 7 bases that match TRBD1. The V gene end was trimmed by 4 bases and the J gene end by 2 bases; junction bases not matched to a gene: 5. The germline gives CDR1 SGHKS, CDR2 YYEKEE (reference sequence). The CDR3 is 14 amino acids. CDR3 sequence (DNA): TGTGCCAGCAGCCGAGACAGGGAGAACTATGGCTACACCTTC. This gives the protein CASSRDRENYGYTF.

This clonotype was found a few times. The chain recombines TRBV21-1 with TRBJ2-1; the tabulated D call, TRBD1, remains unverified against the DNA. TRBV21-1 represents a pseudogene. This CDR3 has 15 amino acids. CDR3 nucleotide sequence: TGTGCCAGCAGTGAGGGGACAGGGATTTACAATGAGCAGTTCTTC. This gives the protein CASSEGTGIYNEQFF.

The rearrangement joins TRBV12-3 or TRBV12-4 to TRBJ2-3; 11 positions agree with TRBD1. This CDR3 region has 16 residues. With V trimmed by 6 bases and J by 6 bases, 11 bases remained unmatched. The CDR3 DNA sequence: TGTGCCAGCAGCAATCCCGGGACAGGGGGGTCGGATACGCAGTATTTT. Translation gives CASSNPGTGGSDTQYF.

This chain uses TRBV6-5 with TRBJ1-2; D is unresolved. V lost 2 bases and J 8 bases, leaving 15 bases between the germline ends. The germline V gene has CDR1 MNHEY and CDR2 SVGAGI. This CDR3 spans 14 amino acids. CDR3 bases: TGTGCCAGCAGTTACCACGGGTGGGCTGCGGGCTACACCTTC. Its protein is CASSYHGWAAGYTF.

The chain is built from TRBV19 and TRBJ2-1; 11 bases map to TRBD1. The J segment lost 5 bases and the V segment lost 3 bases, leaving 6 bases of the junction unmatched. Per germline, CDR1 LNHDA and CDR2 SQIVND (reference sequence). The CDR3 loop spans 16 amino acids. The CDR3 loop reads CASSMEGTGGHNEQFF. For the CDR3, the DNA is TGTGCCAGTAGTATGGAGGGGACAGGGGGACACAATGAGCAGTTCTTC.

Concerning this clonotype: The junction does not match germline at one end; this may be a read error. The chain recombines TRBV9 with TRBJ2-7; D ambiguous. The CDR3 is made up of 14 amino acids. CDR1 SGDLS and CDR2 YYNGEE come from the germline V gene. The CDR3, as DNA: TGCGCCAGCAGCGTAGCCTTATATTCCTACGAGCAGTACTTC. Its translation: CASSVALYSYEQYF.

This clonotype was recorded a few times. The rearrangement links TRBV28 to TRBJ2-7, with TRBD1 matching over 7 bases. The CDR3 is 15 residues long. V shed 6 bases and J 2 bases; nucleotides not matched to a gene: 10. Germline values: CDR1 MDHEN, CDR2 SYDVKM. CDR3 region: CASRTDRAPPYEQYF. The CDR3 DNA reads as TGTGCCAGCAGAACCGACAGGGCCCCCCCCTACGAGCAGTACTTC.

This clonotype showed up just a few times. This chain links TRBV11-2 with TRBJ2-6, with 8 bases that match TRBD1. CDR1 is SGHAT and CDR2 is FQNNGV in the germline V gene. The CDR3 totals 15 residues. J gave up 8 bases and V 3 bases, and 6 bases lay outside the gene matches. Here the CDR3 reads CASSLRDRGPNVLTF. DNA for the CDR3: TGTGCCAGCAGCTTGCGAGACAGGGGCCCCAACGTCCTGACTTTC.

The chain recombines TRBV12-3 or TRBV12-4 with TRBJ2-1; D gene ambiguous. V was cut by 6 bases and J by 4 bases, with 16 bases left in between. There are 15 residues in the CDR3. The chain's CDR3 is CASSPGRNAYNEQFF. The CDR3 DNA reads TGTGCCAGCAGCCCGGGCAGGAACGCTTACAATGAGCAGTTCTTC.

CDR3 amino acids: CSANTGPDTQYF. DNA of the CDR3: TGCAGTGCTAATACGGGACCAGATACGCAGTATTTT. The chain joins TRBV20-1 to TRBJ2-3; the D call may be TRBD1 or TRBD2 (5 bases each). Germline CDR1 and CDR2: DFQATT and SNEGSKA (reference sequence). Trimming removed 4 bases from V and 4 bases from J, with 9 bases in between. The CDR3 totals 12 residues.

In this sample, this clonotype turned up a few times. Here the CDR3 reads CASSLRGETPYNEQFF. The CDR3 nucleotides read TGCGCCAGCAGCTTACGGGGGGAGACCCCGTACAATGAGCAGTTCTTC. V gene TRBV5-1 combines with J gene TRBJ2-1, with 7 bases fitting TRBD2. The germline V gene encodes CDR1 SGHRS and CDR2 YFSETQ. The J segment lost 4 bases and the V segment lost 2 bases, leaving 9 bases of the junction unmatched. The CDR3 is 16 residues long.

The V gene is TRBV6-5, the J gene TRBJ2-5; no firm D call. V lost 8 bases to trimming and J lost 3 bases, with 22 bases between them. This CDR3 contains 16 residues. Germline values: CDR1 MNHEY, CDR2 SVGAGI. The CDR3 here is CASGPILDWLKETQYF. CDR3 DNA sequence: TGTGCCAGCGGCCCCATTCTCGACTGGTTGAAAGAGACCCAGTACTTC.

The chain couples TRBV12-3 or TRBV12-4 to TRBJ2-7, with a tentative D call TRBD1 (6 bases). The CDR3 runs 15 residues. The V gene lost 6 bases and the J gene lost 4 bases, with 19 bases spanning the gap. CDR3 protein: CASSLEDSKGYEQYF. CDR3 DNA sequence: TGTGCCAGCAGCCTCGAGGACAGCAAAGGGTACGAGCAGTACTTC.

This clonotype was picked up a small number of times. The chain links TRBV29-1 to TRBJ1-5; D possibly corresponds to TRBD1 (6 bases). This CDR3 is built from 16 residues. Germline V CDR1 and CDR2: SQVTM, ANQGSEA. V lost 2 bases and J lost 4, with 18 bases in between. CDR3: CSVERSRDKRNQPQHF. CDR3 in DNA: TGCAGCGTTGAAAGGTCCCGGGACAAACGAAATCAGCCCCAGCATTTT.

This chain connects TRBV28 to TRBJ2-1; 9 positions match TRBD2. The CDR3 covers 17 residues. V was clipped by 5 bases and J by 10 bases; unmatched bases: 18. Looked up from germline, CDR1 is MDHEN and CDR2 is SYDVKM. The CDR3 loop is CASSHRLSASGAHEQFF. The DNA for the CDR3 is TGTGCCAGCAGTCACCGACTTTCTGCTAGCGGGGCTCACGAGCAGTTCTTC.

The chain carries TRBV7-2 and TRBJ2-5, with 8 bases aligning to TRBD1. The CDR3 contains 16 residues. V shed 2 bases, J shed 4 bases, and the junction held 9 bases outside the gene matches. The germline V gene has CDR1 SGHTA and CDR2 FQGNSA. The CDR3 DNA follows: TGTGCCAGCAGCTTATCAGGGGGCGTCGGGGGAGAGACCCAGTACTTC. This encodes CASSLSGGVGGETQYF.

The chain employs TRBV6-6 and TRBJ2-5, with TRBD2 as a possible D gene (5 bases). This CDR3 is built from 13 residues. The germline V gene encodes CDR1 MNHNY and CDR2 SVGAGI (reference sequence). V was trimmed by 6 bases and J by 4 bases, leaving 12 bases between them. CDR3 sequence reads: CASRGVELETQYF. For the CDR3, the DNA is TGTGCCAGCAGGGGAGTCGAACTAGAGACCCAGTACTTC.

CDR3 DNA: TGCGCCAGCAGCAGGTGGGGAACGGGGACTGAAGCTTTCTTT. Amino acid sequence: CASSRWGTGTEAFF. The rearrangement uses TRBV5-1 and TRBJ1-1; D not certain. The V gene's germline CDR1 is SGHRS and CDR2 YFSETQ. Trimming cost V 4 bases and J 5 bases, with 15 bases left between them. The CDR3 runs to 14 residues.

This sequence joins TRBV29-1 and TRBJ2-7; D may match TRBD1 or TRBD2 (5 bases each). The CDR3 has 12 amino acids. Germline-derived CDR1 and CDR2 are SQVTM and ANQGSEA. Trimming left V 3 bases short and J 3 bases short, with 9 bases between. This chain's CDR3 is CSVDEGLYEQYF. The DNA of the CDR3 is TGCAGCGTTGATGAGGGGCTCTACGAGCAGTACTTC.

V gene TRBV12-3 or TRBV12-4 combines with J gene TRBJ1-4; 8 bases match TRBD1. The V segment lost 6 bases and the J segment 7 bases; nucleotides outside the gene matches: 7. There are 14 residues in the CDR3. CDR3 loop: CASRPDRVTEKLFF. Written as DNA, the CDR3 is TGTGCCAGCAGACCGGACAGGGTGACTGAAAAACTGTTTTTT.

The chain uses TRBV12-3 or TRBV12-4 and TRBJ1-2, with TRBD1 as a possible D gene (5 bases). The CDR3 has 15 amino acids. V lost 8 bases and J 3 bases, leaving 19 bases between the germline ends. The CDR3: CASQGTVREDYGYTF. CDR3 coding DNA: TGTGCCAGCCAGGGAACAGTAAGAGAGGACTATGGCTACACCTTC.

This clonotype has a handful of counts. The chain carries TRBV12-3 or TRBV12-4 and TRBJ1-2; unclear D gene. The V end lost 6 bases, the J end lost 4 bases, and 9 bases lay between the germline ends. This CDR3 comprises 12 residues. CDR3 region: CASRSAFYGYTF. Written as DNA, the CDR3 is TGTGCCAGCAGATCCGCCTTCTATGGCTACACCTTC.

At least ten counts were recorded for this clonotype. V usage is TRBV4-2 and J usage is TRBJ2-1, with 7 bases identical to TRBD2. The V gene end was trimmed by 1 base and the J gene end by 8 bases; junction bases not matched to a gene: 8. From germline, CDR1 is LGHNA and CDR2 YNFKEQ. The CDR3 loop spans 15 amino acids. The CDR3 DNA sequence: TGTGCCAGCAGCCAAGGTGGGAGGGAAAGAGATGAGCAGTTCTTC. Protein sequence: CASSQGGRERDEQFF.

This clonotype was seen only a few times. The genes are TRBV27 and TRBJ2-1; the D is unclear. The germline V gene encodes CDR1 MNHEY and CDR2 SMNVEV (reference sequence). V was clipped by 2 bases and J by 5 bases, with 7 bases between them. The CDR3 consists of 13 residues. CDR3 bases: TGTGCCAGCAGTTTAATGAGTCACAATGAGCAGTTCTTC. This gives the protein CASSLMSHNEQFF.

Only one count was recorded for this clonotype. The chain combines TRBV7-9 with TRBJ2-7; D unresolved. The J call may be wrong; the DNA end is better matched by TRBJ2-5. This CDR3 is 10 amino acids long. Germline-derived CDR1 and CDR2 are SEHNR and FQNEAQ (reference sequence). The CDR3 sequence is CAAAVETQYF. CDR3 DNA: TGTGCCGCGGCTGTCGAGACCCAGTACTTC.

This clonotype has a handful of counts. The V and J genes are TRBV6-1 and TRBJ1-2; TRBD1 is a possible D gene (6 bases). CDR3 length: 13 amino acids. Germline V gene sequence: CDR1 MNHNS, CDR2 SASEGT. The ends were cut back, 4 bases at V and 9 bases at J, with 15 bases in the middle. The CDR3 DNA sequence: TGTGCCAGCAGTGCTCAGGGGTCCTCAAGCTACACCTTC. Translation: CASSAQGSSSYTF.

On this clonotype itself: An end of the junction does not agree with germline; a read error may underlie this. The chain couples TRBV20-1 to TRBJ2-7, with D perhaps matching TRBD2 (7 bases). CDR3 length: 14 residues. Per germline, CDR1 DFQATT and CDR2 SNEGSKA (reference sequence). The DNA of the CDR3 is TGCAGTGCTAGAGATAGGGGGGGTAGCTACGAGCTGTACTTC. It specifies CSARDRGGSYELYF.

The rearrangement uses TRBV7-2 and TRBJ2-3, with 13 nucleotides matching TRBD2. The CDR3 has 16 amino acids. CDR1 and CDR2 (germline): SGHTA, FQGNSA. J was trimmed by 4 bases and V by 5 bases; bases with no gene match: 6. The CDR3 DNA reads TGTGCCAGCAGCCCACTAGCGGGGGGGGGCGCAGATACGCAGTATTTT. This translates into CASSPLAGGGADTQYF.